The entry below gives a single T cell receptor (beta chain) sequence along with its context. What it binds is not known. The sample belongs to a study of T-cell memory formation after mild COVID-19. Notes on the study in general: Mainly in CM and EM were contracting CD4+ clones; CD8+ were in EMRA. CD4/CD8 balance held among clones contracting day 15 to 85, and later expanders leaned CD4+. Nothing showed for sure that second-wave clones peaking on day 37 were SARS-CoV-2 specific.

Via MiXCR, TCRdb re-called the 5' RACE reads, giving one row per CDR3 protein. Of 140,000 or so distinct CDR3 sequences in the sample, about 5.7% are singletons; the top ten hold 2% to 2.5%. The CDR3 runs to 13 residues. Germline loops: CDR1 LNHDA, CDR2 SQIVND (reference sequence). Unmatched junction bases numbered 6, after V lost 7 bases and J lost 5 bases. Sequencing was done on a sample of PBMCs or a T cell subset sorted from them (not recorded which). The chain is built from TRBV19 and TRBJ1-1; 8 nucleotides align to TRBD1. The source of this sequence is an adult woman who had mild COVID-19 (a few samples of this study predate the infection). Cell type and time point are not known. The CDR3 sequence: CASTDRGRTEAFF. CDR3 coding DNA: TGTGCCAGTACCGACAGGGGTAGGACTGAAGCTTTCTTT.